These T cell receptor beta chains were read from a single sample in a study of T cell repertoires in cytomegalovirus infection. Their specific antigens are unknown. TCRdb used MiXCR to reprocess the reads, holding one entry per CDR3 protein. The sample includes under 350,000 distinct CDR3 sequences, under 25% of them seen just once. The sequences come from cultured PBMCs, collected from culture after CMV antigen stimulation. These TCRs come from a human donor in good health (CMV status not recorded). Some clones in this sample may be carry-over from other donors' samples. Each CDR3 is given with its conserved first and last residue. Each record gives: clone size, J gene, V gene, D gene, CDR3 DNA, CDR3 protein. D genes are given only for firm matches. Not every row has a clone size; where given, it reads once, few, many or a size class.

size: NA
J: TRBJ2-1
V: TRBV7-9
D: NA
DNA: TGTGCCAGCAGCCTCCGGGTCTGGGCGATCCATGAGCAGTTCTTC
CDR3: CASSLRVWAIHEQFF

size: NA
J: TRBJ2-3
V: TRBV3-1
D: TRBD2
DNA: TGTGCCAGCAGCTTTAGCGGGAGTGGTGTAGATACGCAGTATTTT
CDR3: CASSFSGSGVDTQYF

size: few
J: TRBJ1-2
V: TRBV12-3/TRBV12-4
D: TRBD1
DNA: TGTGCCAGCAGTCTGGAGGGGGCCCGCGGCTACACCTTC
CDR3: CASSLEGARGYTF

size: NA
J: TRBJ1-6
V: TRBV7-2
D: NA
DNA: TGTGCCAGCAGCTTAGCTCCACGTCAAAATTCACCCCTCCACTTT
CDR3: CASSLAPRQNSPLHF

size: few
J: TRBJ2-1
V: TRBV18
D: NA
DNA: TGTGCCAGCTCACCACCTACCAGCTCCTACAATGAGCAGTTCTTC
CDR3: CASSPPTSSYNEQFF

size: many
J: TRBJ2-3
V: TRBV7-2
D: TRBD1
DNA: TGTGCCAGCAGCTTAGATCCACAGGGGACAGATACGCAGTATTTT
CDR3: CASSLDPQGTDTQYF

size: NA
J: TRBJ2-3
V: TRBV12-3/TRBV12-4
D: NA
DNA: TGTGCCAGCAGTCCCTTTGGCAGTAGCACAGATACGCAGTATTTT
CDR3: CASSPFGSSTDTQYF

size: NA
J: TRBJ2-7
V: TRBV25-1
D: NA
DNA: TGTGCCAGCAGTCCCTTCAACGGGGTCGAGCAGTACTTC
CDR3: CASSPFNGVEQYF

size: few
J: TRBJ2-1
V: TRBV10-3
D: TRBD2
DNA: TGTGCCATCAGCGGACTAGAGTCCTACAATGAGCAGTTCTTC
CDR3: CAISGLESYNEQFF

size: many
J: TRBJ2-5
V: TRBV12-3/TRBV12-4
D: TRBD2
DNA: TGTGCCAGCAGCTTAAGCGGGGGAGAGGAGACCCAGTACTTC
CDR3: CASSLSGGEETQYF

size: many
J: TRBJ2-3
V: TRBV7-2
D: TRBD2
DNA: TGTGCCAGCAGACTGGGACTAGCGGGAGGAGATACGCAGTATTTT
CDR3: CASRLGLAGGDTQYF

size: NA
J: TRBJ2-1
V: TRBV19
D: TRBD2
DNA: TGTGCCAGTATAGCGGCGGGAGGGGATGAGCAGTTCTTC
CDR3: CASIAAGGDEQFF

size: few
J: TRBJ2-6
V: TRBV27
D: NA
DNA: TGTGCCAGCAGTCGTGGGGACAGGGCCAACGTCCTGACTTTC
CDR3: CASSRGDRANVLTF

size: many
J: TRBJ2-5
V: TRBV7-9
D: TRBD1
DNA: TGTGCCAGCAGTCTCTCACTCCGGGACAGGGGAGAGACCCAGTACTTC
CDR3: CASSLSLRDRGETQYF

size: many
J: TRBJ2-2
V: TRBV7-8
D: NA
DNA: TGTGCCAGCAGGGGGGACGGGCGGGACACCGGGGAGCTGTTTTTT
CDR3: CASRGDGRDTGELFF

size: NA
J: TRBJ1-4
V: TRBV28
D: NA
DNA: TGTGCCAGCCAAACGGGGACTGCAGATGAAAAACTGTTTTTT
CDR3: CASQTGTADEKLFF

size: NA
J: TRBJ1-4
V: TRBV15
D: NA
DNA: TGTGCCACCAGCAGGCCACGGGAAAAACTGTTTTTT
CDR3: CATSRPREKLFF

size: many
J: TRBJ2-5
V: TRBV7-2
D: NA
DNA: TGTGCCAGCAGCTTATTTTCCAGGACGGAGACCCAGTACTTC
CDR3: CASSLFSRTETQYF

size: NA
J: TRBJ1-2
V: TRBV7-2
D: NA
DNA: TGTGCCAGCAGCCCGAGGGTTGACTATGGCTACACCTTC
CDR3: CASSPRVDYGYTF

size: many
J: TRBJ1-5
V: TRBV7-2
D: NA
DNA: TGTGCCAGCAGCTTAGGACAGAGTAATCAGCCCCAGCATTTT
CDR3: CASSLGQSNQPQHF

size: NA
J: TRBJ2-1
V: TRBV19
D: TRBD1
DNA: TGTGCCAGTAGTACCCGGGACAGGGTTGCCAATGAGCAGTTCTTC
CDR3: CASSTRDRVANEQFF

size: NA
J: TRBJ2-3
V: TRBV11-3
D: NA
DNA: TGTGCCAGCAGCTTCTTCCCGGGACCCTCGGGTCCCACAGATACGCAGTATTTT
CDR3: CASSFFPGPSGPTDTQYF

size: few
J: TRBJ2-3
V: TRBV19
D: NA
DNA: TGTGCCAGTAGTATCACCCCCCCTCCAGATACGCAGTATTTT
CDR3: CASSITPPPDTQYF

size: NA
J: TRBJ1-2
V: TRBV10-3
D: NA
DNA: TGTGCCATCAGTGCTAGGGAGTATGGCTACACCTTC
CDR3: CAISAREYGYTF

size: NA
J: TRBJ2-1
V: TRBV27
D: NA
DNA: TGTGCCAGCAGTTTTGAGGGAGCGTCCTACAATGAGCAGTTCTTC
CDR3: CASSFEGASYNEQFF

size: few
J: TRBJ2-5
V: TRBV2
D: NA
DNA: TGTGCCAGCCGCCTGGACCAAGAGACCCAGTACTTC
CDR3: CASRLDQETQYF

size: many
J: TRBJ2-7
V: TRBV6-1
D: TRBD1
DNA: TGTGCCAGCAGGGAAGGGACAGGAGGGTACGAGCAGTACTTC
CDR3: CASREGTGGYEQYF

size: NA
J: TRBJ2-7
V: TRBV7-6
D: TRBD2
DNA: TGTGCCAGCAGCGCGCCTAGCGGGAGGTCCTACGAGCAGTACTTC
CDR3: CASSAPSGRSYEQYF

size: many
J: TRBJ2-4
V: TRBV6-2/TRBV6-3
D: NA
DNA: TGTGCCAGCAGTTACGGTTGGGGGAGCATTCAGTACTTC
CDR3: CASSYGWGSIQYF

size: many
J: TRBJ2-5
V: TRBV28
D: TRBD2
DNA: TGTGCCAGCAGTGAGATAGCGGGAGCGGAGACCCAGTACTTC
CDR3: CASSEIAGAETQYF

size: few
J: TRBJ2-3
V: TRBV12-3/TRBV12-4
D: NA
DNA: TGTGCCAGCAGTGGCAAAGGCACAGATACGCAGTATTTT
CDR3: CASSGKGTDTQYF

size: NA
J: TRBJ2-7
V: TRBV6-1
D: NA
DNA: TGTGCCAGCAGAGTCCGGGACACTTCCTCCTACGAGCAGTACTTC
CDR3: CASRVRDTSSYEQYF

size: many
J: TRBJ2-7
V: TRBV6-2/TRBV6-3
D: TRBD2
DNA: TGTGCCAGCAGAGCCAGCGGGGGGACCTACGAGCAGTACTTC
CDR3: CASRASGGTYEQYF

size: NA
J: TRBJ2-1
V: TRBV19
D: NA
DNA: TGTGCCAGTAGTGGACGCTCGGGGAATGAGCAGTTCTTC
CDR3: CASSGRSGNEQFF

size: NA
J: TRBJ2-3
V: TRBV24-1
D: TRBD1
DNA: TGTGCCACCAGCCCGACAGGGACAGATACGCAGTATTTT
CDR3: CATSPTGTDTQYF

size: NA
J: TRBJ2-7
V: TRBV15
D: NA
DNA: TGTGCCACCAGCAGATCTTTAAGAGACCCAAACTCCGGGGAGCAGTACTTC
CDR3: CATSRSLRDPNSGEQYF

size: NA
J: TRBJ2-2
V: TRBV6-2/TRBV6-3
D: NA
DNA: TGTGCCAGCAGTTACTCGATCCAGAGAGCAGGGGAGCTGTTTTTT
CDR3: CASSYSIQRAGELFF

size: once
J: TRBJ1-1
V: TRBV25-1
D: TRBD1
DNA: TGTGCCAGCAGTGAAACTGGGACAGACATGAACACTGAAGCTTTCTTT
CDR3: CASSETGTDMNTEAFF

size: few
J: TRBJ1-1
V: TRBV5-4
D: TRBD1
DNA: TGTGCCAGCACCACGGGACAGCCGAACACTGAAGCTTTCTTT
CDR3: CASTTGQPNTEAFF

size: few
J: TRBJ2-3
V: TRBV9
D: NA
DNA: TGTGCCAGCAGCGCGACCTCAGGGACAGATACGCAGTATTTT
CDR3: CASSATSGTDTQYF

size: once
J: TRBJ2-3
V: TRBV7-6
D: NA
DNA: TGTGCCAGCAGCCCAAGAGGGGGGGAGGGCCGCAACACAGATACGCAGTATTTT
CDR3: CASSPRGGEGRNTDTQYF

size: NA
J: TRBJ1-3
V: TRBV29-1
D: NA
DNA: TGCAGGTCCATCGGGGGCCAAAGCTCTGGAAACACCATATATTTT
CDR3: CRSIGGQSSGNTIYF

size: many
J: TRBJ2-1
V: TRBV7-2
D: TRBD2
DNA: TGTGCCAGCATCGAACCCGGGACTAGGGGAGTCGGTGAGCAGTTCTTC
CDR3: CASIEPGTRGVGEQFF

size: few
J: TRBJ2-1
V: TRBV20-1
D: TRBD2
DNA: TGCAGTGCTAGAATAATAGCGGGAGAATCCTACAATGAGCAGTTCTTC
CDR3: CSARIIAGESYNEQFF